One and the same sample provided the 6 T cell receptor beta chains below, sequenced in a study of T cell clonality in common variable immunodeficiency. Findings and caveats of the study: Common variable immunodeficiency TCR beta sequences reportedly had fewer deletions and N-nucleotide insertions.

Measured with immunoSEQ multiplex PCR; TCRdb has only the in-frame clones, and not every one. Recorded here are 15,000 to 20,000 clones, none singletons. Their target antigens are unknown. The sequenced material came from peripheral blood mononuclear cells. The receptors come from a human donor with common variable immunodeficiency.

This clone was counted between two and nine times. Read sequence stops 3 residues before the CDR3 end, and the germline J gene provides the missing end. The J gene is TRBJ2-3, the V gene TRBV20-1, with 16 nucleotides matching TRBD2. The CDR3 is 17 amino acids. Germline CDR1 DFQATT, CDR2 SNEGSKA (reference sequence). V gave up 6 bases and J gave up 4 bases; unmatched junction bases: 10. The CDR3 loop is CSARAGTSGGAPDTQYF. CDR3 DNA, as far as it was read: TGCAGTGCAAGGGCCGGGACTAGCGGGGGGGCCCCAGATACG.

This clone was seen ten or more times. The CDR3 end falls 3 residues outside the read, so it is completed with the germline J gene. The rearrangement links TRBV20-1 to TRBJ2-7; D is undetermined. V lost 5 bases, J lost 3 bases, and 5 bases lay in between. This CDR3 comprises 10 residues. CDR1 and CDR2 from the germline V gene are DFQATT and SNEGSKA (reference sequence). CDR3 sequence reads: CSAFNYEQYF. Partial CDR3 DNA: TGCAGTGCTTTCAACTACGAG.

This clone was seen a few times. The missing CDR3 end, 3 residues past where the read stops, is filled in from the germline J gene. V gene TRBV7-7 combines with J gene TRBJ2-5, with TRBD2 matching over 9 bases. Germline lookup yields CDR1 SSHAT and CDR2 FNYEAQ (reference sequence). The CDR3 length is 16 residues. V lost 5 bases, J lost 4 bases, and 11 bases stayed unmatched. CDR3 region: CASSRLGRGGGETQYF. CDR3 DNA, as far as it was read: TGTGCCAGCAGCAGGCTGGGGCGGGGGGGCGGAGAGACC. The full variable domain, its missing parts supplied by reference TRBV7-7 and TRBJ2-5, is GAGVSQSPRYKVTKRGQDVTLRCDPISSHATLYWYQQALGQGPEFLTYFNYEAQPDKSGLPSDRFSAERPEGSISTLTIQRTEQRDSAMYRCASSRLGRGGGETQYFGPGTRLLVL.

This clone has at least ten counts. The read falls 3 residues short of the CDR3 end, and the missing part is taken from the germline J gene. This chain joins TRBV2 and TRBJ2-5; 8 nucleotides line up with TRBD2. Looked up from germline, CDR1 is SNHLY and CDR2 is FYNNEI. J was trimmed by 5 bases and V by 5 bases; bases with no gene match: 10. The CDR3 has 15 amino acids. CDR3 sequence: CASSPIAGGLETQYF. The DNA read from the CDR3 is TGTGCCAGCAGTCCCATCGCGGGGGGCCTTGAGACC. The variable domain in full, completed from reference TRBV2 and TRBJ2-5, reads EPEVTQTPSHQVTQMGQEVILRCVPISNHLYFYWYRQILGQKVEFLVSFYNNEISEKSEIFDDQFSVERPDGSNFTLKIRSTKLEDSAMYFCASSPIAGGLETQYFGPGTRLLVL.

As regards this clone: The sequence runs out 3 residues before the end of the CDR3; the remainder is reconstructed from the germline J gene. The chain is built from TRBV7-2 and TRBJ2-7; a weak D match, TRBD1 (5 bases). The CDR3 has 13 amino acids. Germline V gene sequence: CDR1 SGHTA, CDR2 FQGNSA. V was trimmed by 5 bases and J by 2 bases, leaving 10 bases between them. Partial CDR3 DNA: TGTGCCAGCAGCCAGGACACCGCCTACGAG. Its protein product is CASSQDTAYE. The whole CDR3 protein reads CASSQDTAYEQYF. Complete variable domain (other parts from reference TRBV7-2 and TRBJ2-7): GAGVSQSPSNKVTEKGKDVELRCDPISGHTALYWYRQSLGQGLEFLIYFQGNSAPDKSGLPSDRFSAERTGGSVSTLTIQRTQQEDSAVYLCASSQDTAYEQYFGPGTRLTVT.

This clone was detected many times. The CDR3 end is not reached by the read, which stops 3 residues before it; the germline J gene fills it in. This chain uses TRBV10-3 with TRBJ2-1; 13 positions match TRBD2. After removal of 5 bases from V and 0 bases from J, the junction contained 10 bases not matched to a gene. The length of the CDR3 is 19 residues. CDR1 and CDR2 (germline): ENHRY, SYGVKD. The CDR3 region is CAISPGGTSGESSYNEQFF. The CDR3 bases that were read are TGTGCCATCAGTCCCGGCGGGACTAGCGGGGAGAGCTCCTACAATGAG.